This T cell receptor (beta chain) was retrieved from a study of beta chain features in type 1 diabetes. Across the study: Researchers looked at around 100 million sorted cells across all samples.

Looked up from germline, CDR1 is PRHDT and CDR2 is FYEKMQ (reference sequence). The J segment lost 0 bases and the V segment lost 1 base, leaving 3 bases of the junction unmatched. The CDR3 loop spans 17 amino acids. Points on this clone: Antigen specificity is unknown.

Every isolated RNA sample was fully reverse transcribed, so sequencing captured expressed TCRB transcripts. Data came from immunoSEQ multiplex PCR; TCRdb stores just in-frame clones and leaves some out. The profile covers some 360,000 clones, with 15% to 20% appearing a single time and approximately 0.046% taken by the ten largest. Notes on the study in general: Naive, central memory and regulatory TCRB repertoires appeared more similar among patients than healthy donors.

The sequencing input was naive CD4+ T cells from blood. The sequence came from a young woman in good health. The chain carries TRBV13 and TRBJ2-7, with 13 bases aligning to TRBD2. The CDR3 DNA is TGTGCCAGCAGCTTAGAGGGACTAGCGGGGAACTCCTACGAGCAGTACTTC. It translates to CASSLEGLAGNSYEQYF.